This TCR beta chain came from a study of shared clonotypes between healthy human individuals. About the research overall: Each donor's CD8 memory used one plate, CD8 naive two, each CD4 subset three. Findings of the study overall: Clonotype sharing across a handful of donors was observed for around 5% of naive CD4 clonotypes.

How the authors handled the data: ImmunoSEQ yielded junction-only sequences lacking quality scores, so filtering differed. Profiled with immunoSEQ multiplex PCR; TCRdb holds only in-frame clones, not every one. That table supplies the V and J calls and clone size; D and trimming were determined from the DNA. The table shows hundreds of thousands of clones, with around 72% occurring only once. Looked up from germline, CDR1 is MNHNY and CDR2 is SVGAGI (reference sequence). There are 13 residues in the CDR3. J lost 1 base, V lost 10 bases, and 5 bases had no gene match. This clone was counted ten times or more. Its antigen is undetermined.

The V gene is TRBV6-6, the J gene TRBJ1-1; 8 bases map to TRBD1. Source material: memory CD4+ T cells sorted from blood. Subset reported: CD45RA-negative fraction. This receptor was identified in a woman in her thirties in good health. CDR3 sequence (DNA): TGTGCCATCCCAGGGGGCGGGAACACTGAAGCTTTCTTT. This sequence encodes CAIPGGGNTEAFF.